The 13 T cell receptor beta chains presented below share a single source sample, sequenced in a study of shared clonotypes between healthy human individuals. Some clones are missing from TCRdb's copy, which holds only in-frame ones; the method was immunoSEQ multiplex PCR. The sample shows millions of clones, 85% to 95% of them seen only once. Naive CD8 cells, CD45RO-negative and positively selected for CCR7, excluded terminally differentiated effector memory CD45RA+ cells. The specimen sequenced was naive CD8+ T cells from PBMCs. The source is a young man in good health. Some clones in this sample may be carry-over from other donors' samples.

This clone has just a few counts. The V gene is TRBV13, the J gene TRBJ1-1, with D uncertain. V lost 5 bases and J lost 0, with 13 bases in between. Germline V gene data show CDR1 as PRHDT and CDR2 as FYEKMQ (reference sequence). This CDR3 is built from 15 residues. The CDR3 DNA follows: TGTGCCAGCAGCCCCCGTACGGGGTTGAACACTGAAGCTTTCTTT. Protein: CASSPRTGLNTEAFF.

This sequence joins TRBV19 and TRBJ1-5; D not resolved. The CDR3 has 15 residues. V gave up 8 bases and J gave up 3 bases, with 17 bases separating them. The germline V gene has CDR1 LNHDA and CDR2 SQIVND (reference sequence). This chain's CDR3 is CASGLKYRANQPQHF. The CDR3 region has the DNA TGTGCCAGTGGGTTGAAGTACCGGGCCAATCAGCCCCAGCATTTT.

The genes are TRBV7-2 and TRBJ2-1, with 8 bases fitting TRBD1. CDR1 and CDR2 from the germline V gene are SGHTA and FQGNSA. Losses at the gene ends were 5 bases for V and 7 bases for J; bases not matched to a gene: 4. The CDR3 is made up of 13 amino acids. This CDR3 reads CASSPDRGNEQFF. Here the CDR3 DNA reads TGTGCCAGCAGCCCCGACAGGGGAAATGAGCAGTTCTTC.

The rearrangement joins TRBV28 to TRBJ1-2; 8 nucleotides align to TRBD1. The CDR3 consists of 12 residues. Germline values: CDR1 MDHEN, CDR2 SYDVKM. Trimming removed 8 bases from V and 8 bases from J; junction bases left unmatched: 7. The CDR3 reads CASPDRDGGYTF. In nucleotides, the CDR3 is TGTGCCAGCCCGGACAGGGACGGGGGCTACACCTTC.

The rearrangement links TRBV5-4 to TRBJ2-5, with 7 bases aligning to TRBD1. Germline assignment: CDR1 SGHNT and CDR2 YYREEE (reference sequence). This CDR3 has 15 residues. V was clipped by 2 bases and J by 2 bases; unmatched bases: 6. CDR3 region: CASSFTGAGQETQYF. CDR3 DNA: TGTGCCAGCAGCTTTACAGGGGCAGGGCAAGAGACCCAGTACTTC. Full variable domain (outside the CDR3, taken from reference TRBV5-4 and TRBJ2-5): ETGVTQSPTHLIKTRGQQVTLRCSSQSGHNTVSWYQQALGQGPQFIFQYYREEENGRGNFPPRFSGLQFPNYSSELNVNALELDDSALYLCASSFTGAGQETQYFGPGTRLLVL.

This chain joins TRBV4-3 and TRBJ2-1, with TRBD2 matching 8 bases. Germline CDR1 reads LGHNA; CDR2 reads YSLEER. CDR3 length: 15 residues. V dropped 3 bases and J dropped 10; count of bases not matched to a gene: 11. CDR3 sequence (DNA): TGCGCCAGCAGCCAGGGGACTAGGGCCCCTGAAGAGCAGTTCTTC. Encoded protein: CASSQGTRAPEEQFF.

This sequence joins TRBV29-1 and TRBJ2-2; 10 bases agree with TRBD1. Per germline, CDR1 SQVTM and CDR2 ANQGSEA. This CDR3 comprises 13 residues. CDR3 loop: CSHKDRGRGELFF. CDR3 DNA: TGCAGTCATAAGGACAGGGGGAGAGGGGAGCTGTTTTTT.

The chain carries TRBV30 and TRBJ1-3; no clear D. The CDR3 runs 15 residues. Trimming stripped 6 bases from V and 0 bases from J, with 15 bases between. CDR1 is GTSNPN, CDR2 SVGIG, per germline (reference sequence). DNA for the CDR3: TGTGCCTGTATTAAAAGGAGGATCTCTGGAAACACCATATATTTT. Protein: CACIKRRISGNTIYF.

The gene calls are TRBV27 and TRBJ2-1; no firm D call. V lost 0 bases to trimming and J lost 8 bases, with 8 bases between them. The length of the CDR3 is 13 residues. Germline CDR1 reads MNHEY; CDR2 reads SMNVEV (reference sequence). This CDR3 reads CASSLSLVDEQFF. The CDR3 DNA sequence: TGTGCCAGCAGTTTATCTCTAGTCGATGAGCAGTTCTTC.

This chain connects TRBV11-2 to TRBJ2-3; possibly TRBD2 for D (7 bases). V was pared by 4 bases and J by 1 base, with 12 bases between. Germline V gene lookup returns CDR1 SGHAT and CDR2 FQNNGV. The CDR3 extends over 15 amino acids. The chain's CDR3 is CASSYRGAGTDTQYF. The CDR3 DNA reads as TGTGCCAGCAGCTATCGGGGGGCCGGCACAGATACGCAGTATTTT.

The CDR3 protein is CASSLDLGRGLEQYF. CDR3 DNA sequence: TGTGCCAGCAGCTTAGATTTAGGGCGGGGGCTAGAGCAGTACTTC. The V and J genes are TRBV11-2 and TRBJ2-7; tentatively, D is TRBD2 (7 bases). Trimming cost V 0 bases and J 7 bases, with 16 bases left between them. Germline V lookup: CDR1 SGHAT, CDR2 FQNNGV. The CDR3 runs 15 residues.

V gene TRBV7-9 combines with J gene TRBJ2-2; weak D call: TRBD1 (6 bases). With 9 bases removed from V and 3 bases from J, the gap between germline ends came to 14 bases. This CDR3 spans 14 amino acids. The germline CDR1 and CDR2 sequences are SEHNR and FQNEAQ (reference sequence). The CDR3 is CARTGTTDTGELFF. In DNA form, the CDR3 reads TGTGCCAGAACAGGGACAACAGACACCGGGGAGCTGTTTTTT.

A single count supports this clone. The rearrangement links TRBV4-1 to TRBJ2-7; 8 positions agree with TRBD2. In germline, CDR1 is MGHRA, CDR2 YSYEKL. The CDR3 has 16 amino acids. The V gene end was trimmed by 0 bases and the J gene end by 2 bases; junction bases not matched to a gene: 6. CDR3 DNA: TGCGCCAGCAGCCAAGAAATGAACGGGGGGGCCTACGAGCAGTACTTC. Translation: CASSQEMNGGAYEQYF.